The subject of this entry is one TCR beta chain. Its specificity is not known. Germline loops: CDR1 LNHDA, CDR2 SQIVND (reference sequence). This CDR3 is built from 15 residues. V was shortened by 3 bases and J by 3 bases, with 14 bases between the two germline ends. The record originates from a study of T cells after posttransplantation cyclophosphamide. The assay was immunoSEQ multiplex PCR, and TCRdb's table has in-frame clones only and misses some. The table shows about 47,000 clones, with 85% to 95% occurring only once. Study-level points and caveats: Donor CD8+ memory clones often dominated recipient blood repertoires at later times. Recipient CMV seropositivity and CMV reactivation strongly tracked TRB clonality. Blood and skin or GI T cell repertoires showed limited TRB overlap.

The related graft donor's blood sample was taken on the day of bone marrow donation. Sequencing used PBMCs. The receptor comes from a woman in her twenties or thirties in good health and a related stem cell transplant donor. The J gene is TRBJ1-2, the V gene TRBV19; maybe TRBD1 (5 bases). The CDR3 protein is CASSMSPAGYYGYTF. CDR3 bases: TGTGCCAGTAGTATGTCCCCGGCAGGGTACTATGGCTACACCTTC.